This entry concerns a single T cell receptor beta chain. Its matching antigen is unknown. Through a sample-barcoded 5' primer and a J-beta primer mix, a second PCR was run for roughly 7 to 12 cycles. Every molecule of cDNA carried a tag from a template-switch adaptor with 12 random nucleotides. TCRdb re-called the 5' RACE reads through MiXCR, storing one row per CDR3 protein. Among more than 650,000 distinct CDR3 sequences, approximately 21% were seen once, and the ten largest hold roughly a fifth. Germline V gives CDR1 SGHTA, CDR2 FQGNSA. The CDR3 has 14 residues. Trimming took off 3 bases at V and 10 bases at J, with 16 bases between the two ends. The data originate from a study of blood T cells in healthy people across ages. Total RNA was isolated from each sample in quantities of at least 5.5 micrograms. Broader study findings: Naive CD4+ cell counts and diversity both ran higher in long-lived than in aged donors.

The rearrangement links TRBV7-2 to TRBJ2-1; D possibly uses TRBD1 or TRBD2 (5 bases each). The sequencing input was blood. The source of this sequence is a man aged 70-80 years in good health. CDR3 residues: CASSFISRGEEQFF. CDR3 DNA sequence: TGTGCCAGCAGCTTCATATCGAGGGGCGAGGAGCAGTTCTTC.